Below are 8 T cell receptor beta chains sequenced from a single sample in a study of post-analysis software for immune sequencing data (dated by TCRdb to between 2015 and 2017). Study-wide findings and limitations: Roughly 5 TRBV segments, including TRBV5-6, TRBV5-1 and TRBV20-1, were significantly more frequent in patients than controls.

Library preparation employed PCR. TCRdb names Illumina HiSeq 2500 as the instrument used. Unique molecular identifiers were incorporated into TCR beta cDNA libraries to reduce PCR and sequencing biases. TCRdb passed the public sequencing reads through fastp at Q25 and MiXCR, retaining productive beta sequences. CDR3 protein sequences are deduplicated, and each keeps its most common genes and DNA. The sample yields roughly 600,000 distinct CDR3 sequences; 44% were counted once. Jointly, the top ten make up under 2% of the sample. The antigens these receptors bind are not known. The material sequenced was blood. Receptor source: a girl between 10 and 17 years old with multiple sclerosis.

The chain joins TRBV5-1 to TRBJ2-3; D might be TRBD1 or TRBD2, each matching 5 bases. The CDR3 is 16 residues long. Looked up from germline, CDR1 is SGHRS and CDR2 is YFSETQ. V lost 3 bases and J 3 bases, leaving 17 bases between the germline ends. CDR3 sequence reads: CASSSTQASGTDTQYF. The CDR3 region has the DNA TGCGCCAGCAGCTCCACACAGGCATCGGGGACAGATACGCAGTATTTT.

This clonotype has a single count. The J gene is TRBJ2-3, the V gene TRBV7-9, with D perhaps TRBD2 (6 bases). The CDR3 loop spans 14 amino acids. The germline V gene has CDR1 SEHNR and CDR2 FQNEAQ (reference sequence). Trimming removed 5 bases from V and 4 bases from J, with 13 bases in between. The CDR3 DNA sequence: TGTGCCAGCAGCGCCCGGGAGCGTGCAGATACGCAGTATTTT. The encoded protein is CASSARERADTQYF.

This clonotype came up a few times. The J gene is TRBJ2-6, the V gene TRBV24-1; 7 positions agree with TRBD2. CDR3 length: 17 residues. The trim removed 5 bases at V and 3 bases at J, leaving 9 bases unmatched. CDR1 is KGHDR and CDR2 is SFDVKD in the germline V gene. CDR3 protein: CATSVSGRGIGANVLTF. DNA of the CDR3: TGTGCCACCAGTGTCTCAGGGCGGGGGATTGGGGCCAACGTCCTGACTTTC.

Comments on this clonotype: Likely a read error: the CDR3 ends without its conserved phenylalanine or tryptophan. V usage is TRBV4-1 and J usage is TRBJ2-3, with 7 bases matching TRBD2. CDR3 length: 13 residues. Germline loops: CDR1 MGHRA, CDR2 YSYEKL. Germline trimming cut 3 bases from V and 9 bases from J; bases unmatched to any gene: 6. The CDR3 protein is CASSHRGGRTQYC. CDR3 DNA sequence: TGCGCCAGCAGCCATAGGGGCGGGAGAACGCAGTATTGT.

This clonotype showed up just a few times. V usage is TRBV9 and J usage is TRBJ2-3; 11 positions match TRBD2. Germline CDR1 SGDLS, CDR2 YYNGEE. The CDR3 is made up of 16 amino acids. Trimming at V came to 0 bases and at J to 2 bases, leaving 2 bases not matched to a gene. The CDR3 here is CASSVGGLADTDTQYF. The DNA of the CDR3 is TGTGCCAGCAGCGTAGGGGGACTAGCGGACACAGATACGCAGTATTTT. Complete variable domain (other parts from reference TRBV9 and TRBJ2-3): DSGVTQTPKHLITATGQRVTLRCSPRSGDLSVYWYQQSLDQGLQFLIQYYNGEERAKGNILERFSAQQFPDLHSELNLSSLELGDSALYFCASSVGGLADTDTQYFGPGTRLTVL.

The genes are TRBV7-9 and TRBJ2-1; D is uncertain. This CDR3 has 14 residues. Germline V gene data show CDR1 as SEHNR and CDR2 as FQNEAQ (reference sequence). Trimming shortened V by 6 bases and J by 0 bases, and 9 bases separated the two germline ends. CDR3 loop: CASSQLSSYNEQFF. As DNA, the CDR3 is TGTGCCAGCAGTCAGCTCTCCTCCTACAATGAGCAGTTCTTC.

V gene TRBV4-1 combines with J gene TRBJ2-7, with D unresolved. The CDR3 totals 13 residues. Germline V gene data show CDR1 as MGHRA and CDR2 as YSYEKL. The V end was cut by 1 base, the J end by 3 bases, with 7 bases between. Here the CDR3 DNA reads TGCGCCAGCAGCCAAGTTCCGAACTACGAGCAGTACTTC. This translates into CASSQVPNYEQYF.

This chain joins TRBV9 and TRBJ2-5, with D maybe TRBD2 (6 bases). The CDR3 is 17 amino acids. CDR1 is SGDLS and CDR2 is YYNGEE in the germline V gene. V was pared by 3 bases and J by 1 base, with 19 bases between. The DNA for the CDR3 is TGTGCCAGCAGCGCGAGAGCGGGCCTGCTCACCCAAGAGACCCAGTACTTC. Translating gives CASSARAGLLTQETQYF.